This T cell receptor (beta chain) was captured in a study of cytomegalovirus exposure and HLA in healthy donors. Notes on the study in general: CMV serostatus stood as the only immune exposure information on hand. Some TCR beta chains (around 180 of them) were listed as cytomegalovirus-associated. Diagnosis of cytomegalovirus status made by the classifier reportedly showed high specificity and sensitivity.

As concerns this clone: Its antigen is unidentified.

Germline values: CDR1 MNHEY, CDR2 SVGAGI. V lost 2 bases and J lost 0; bases outside the gene matches: 0. The CDR3 contains 14 residues. Primers included in the PCR were 60 Vbeta and 13 Jbeta primers. Here immunoSEQ multiplex PCR was the method, and the copy in TCRdb shows in-frame clones only, minus some. Here the sample spans around 95,000 clones, approximately 80% being singletons. The sequencing input was PBMCs. This receptor was identified in a female donor in good health and CMV-seropositive. The gene calls are TRBV6-5 and TRBJ2-7; 8 bases fit TRBD2. The CDR3 DNA is TGTGCCAGCAGTTACCTAGCGGGCTCCTACGAGCAGTACTTC. Residues: CASSYLAGSYEQYF.